This T cell receptor (beta chain) originates from a study of radiotherapy plus CTLA-4 blockade in lung cancer. Only in-frame clones appear in the TCRdb table, and some are missing; sequencing was by immunoSEQ multiplex PCR. Here the sample spans approximately 100,000 clones, roughly 84% being singletons. The clonotype comes from a human donor with non-small cell lung cancer that progressed on radiotherapy plus ipilimumab. Some clones in this sample may be carry-over from other donors' samples. The material was peripheral blood, obtained from a patient treated with radiotherapy plus ipilimumab.

This CDR3 is CASSQFSRANYGYTF. In nucleotides, the CDR3 is TGCGCCAGCAGCCAATTTTCCCGGGCTAACTATGGCTACACCTTC. The chain employs TRBV4-3 and TRBJ1-2; D is ambiguous. Germline CDR1 LGHNA, CDR2 YSLEER. The CDR3 sequence is 15 residues long. Trimming pared 2 bases from V and 0 bases from J, leaving 10 bases between.